This record covers a single T cell receptor (beta chain). This clone appeared once. The clone's antigen remains unknown. It has no much larger one-base neighbor in the sample; base qualities were not kept. Separate from the approximately 690-subject first cohort, the validation cohort of 90 to 150 subjects was the group to which the donors belonged. The library was prepared using the immunoSEQ multiplex PCR assay. The original methods were these. A statistical classification framework was developed to diagnose cytomegalovirus status using the catalog of TCR beta chain sequences. Entries here come from immuneACCESS through TCRdb and include only in-frame sequences with V and J called. Some clones fail to appear in such tables; in the studies checked, an unresolved V gene covers under half of the shortfall, and the cause of the remainder is unknown. V, J and clone size derive from that table, while D and trimming were established from the DNA sequence. This sample comprises some 150,000 clones, roughly 87% of them detected only once. The ten biggest clones cover less than 5.5% of the sample.

In the germline V gene, CDR1 corresponds to MRHNA and CDR2 to SNTAGT. Trimming leaves V shorter by 6 bases and J shorter by 3 bases, with the junction holding 0 bases beyond the gene matches. The cysteine opens and the phenylalanine closes a CDR3 of 13 amino acids. The DNA shown is the 39-base CDR3, in frame from base 1. The sample comes from a study of cytomegalovirus exposure and HLA in healthy donors listed by TCRdb under 2017. Broadly, across the study: According to a later analysis, one platform produced both the roughly 130 validation repertoires and the 720 or so repertoires of the first cohort. The study combined high-throughput TCR immunosequencing, statistical association of individual TCRs with disease status, and machine learning to predict cytomegalovirus infection status. The study aimed to test whether signatures of past pathogen exposure could be identified by cataloging public T cell receptors. Besides the first cohort of roughly 700 subjects, a separate validation cohort made up of 90 to 150 different subjects was used. The investigation overall reported the following: A few of the identified cytomegalovirus-associated TCR beta chains were confirmed in vitro to be specific for cytomegalovirus antigens. The validation cohort had no HLA typing available for a later analysis, so co-occurrence within that cohort was assessed over all 110 or so repertoires. Cytomegalovirus status was reported to be diagnosed by the classifier with high specificity and sensitivity in both the original and validation cohorts. The authors suggested that the approach could potentially be extended to other disease states and immunological phenotypes. The study listed approximately 160 TCR beta chains as associated with cytomegalovirus. While some public TCRs were present in many individuals, most TCR sequences turned up only very rarely across donors. A later analysis found that TCRs clustered in the first cohort also tended to co-occur in the roughly 120 validation repertoires, with about 94% of cluster scores above 0.

Specimen: PBMCs. The rearrangement joined TRBV6-4 to TRBJ2-4, with 9 middle bases fitting TRBD1. The source is a man between 18 and 29 years old in good health and CMV-seropositive. The DNA sequence is TGTGCCAGCAGGGACAGGGGCAAAAACATTCAGTACTTC. It is translated as CASRDRGKNIQYF.